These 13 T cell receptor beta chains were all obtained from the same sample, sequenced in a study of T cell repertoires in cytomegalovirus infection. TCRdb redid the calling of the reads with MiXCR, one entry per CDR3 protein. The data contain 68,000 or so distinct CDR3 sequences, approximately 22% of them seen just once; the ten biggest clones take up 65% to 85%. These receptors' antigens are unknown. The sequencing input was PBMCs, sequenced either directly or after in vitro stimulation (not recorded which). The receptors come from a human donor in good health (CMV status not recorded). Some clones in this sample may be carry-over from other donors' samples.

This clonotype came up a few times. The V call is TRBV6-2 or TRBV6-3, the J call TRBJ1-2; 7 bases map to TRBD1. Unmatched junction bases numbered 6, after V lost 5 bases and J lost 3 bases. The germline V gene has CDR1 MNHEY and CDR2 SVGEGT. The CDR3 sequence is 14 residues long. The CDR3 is CASSTEQGHYGYTF. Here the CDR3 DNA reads TGTGCCAGCAGTACTGAACAGGGGCACTATGGCTACACCTTC.

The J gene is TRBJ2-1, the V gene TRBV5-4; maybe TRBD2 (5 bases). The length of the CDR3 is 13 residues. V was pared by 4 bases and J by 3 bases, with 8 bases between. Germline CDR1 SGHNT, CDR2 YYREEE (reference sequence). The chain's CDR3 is CASSPRVYNEQFF. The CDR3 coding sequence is TGTGCCAGCAGCCCGCGGGTCTACAATGAGCAGTTCTTC.

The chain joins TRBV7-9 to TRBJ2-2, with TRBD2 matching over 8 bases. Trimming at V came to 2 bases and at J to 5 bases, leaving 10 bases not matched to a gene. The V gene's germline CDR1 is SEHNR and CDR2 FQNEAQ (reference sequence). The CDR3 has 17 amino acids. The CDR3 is CASSLRAGVPGTGELFF. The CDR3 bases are TGTGCCAGCAGCTTACGAGCGGGAGTTCCAGGGACCGGGGAGCTGTTTTTT.

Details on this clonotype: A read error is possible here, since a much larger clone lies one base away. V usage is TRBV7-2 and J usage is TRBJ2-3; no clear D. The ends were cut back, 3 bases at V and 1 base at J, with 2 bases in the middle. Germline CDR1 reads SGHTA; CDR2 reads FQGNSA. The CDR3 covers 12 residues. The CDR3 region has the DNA TGTGCCAGCAGCTTCGGCACAGATACGCAGTATTTT. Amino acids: CASSFGTDTQYF. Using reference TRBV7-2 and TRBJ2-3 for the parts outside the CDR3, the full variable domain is GAGVSQSPSNKVTEKGKDVELRCDPISGHTALYWYRQSLGQGLEFLIYFQGNSAPDKSGLPSDRFSAERTGGSVSTLTIQRTQQEDSAVYLCASSFGTDTQYFGPGTRLTVL.

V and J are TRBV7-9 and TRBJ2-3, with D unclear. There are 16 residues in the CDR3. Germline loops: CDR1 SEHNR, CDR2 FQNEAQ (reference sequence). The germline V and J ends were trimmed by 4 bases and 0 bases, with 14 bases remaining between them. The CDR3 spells CASSSLNYPSTDTQYF. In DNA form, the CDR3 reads TGTGCCAGCAGCTCCTTGAATTACCCCAGCACAGATACGCAGTATTTT.

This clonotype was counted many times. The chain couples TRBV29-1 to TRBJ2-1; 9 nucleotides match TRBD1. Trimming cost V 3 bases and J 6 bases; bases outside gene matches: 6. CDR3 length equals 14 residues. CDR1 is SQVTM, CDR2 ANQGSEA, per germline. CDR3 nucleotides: TGCAGCGTTGACGGGACAGGGATTGGCAATGAGCAGTTCTTC. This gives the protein CSVDGTGIGNEQFF.

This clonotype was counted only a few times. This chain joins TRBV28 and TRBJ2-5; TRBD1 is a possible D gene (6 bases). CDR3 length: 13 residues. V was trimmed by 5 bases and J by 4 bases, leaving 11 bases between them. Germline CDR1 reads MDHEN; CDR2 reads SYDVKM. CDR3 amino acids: CASSLGGRETQYF. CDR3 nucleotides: TGTGCCAGCAGTCTTGGGGGCCGAGAGACCCAGTACTTC.

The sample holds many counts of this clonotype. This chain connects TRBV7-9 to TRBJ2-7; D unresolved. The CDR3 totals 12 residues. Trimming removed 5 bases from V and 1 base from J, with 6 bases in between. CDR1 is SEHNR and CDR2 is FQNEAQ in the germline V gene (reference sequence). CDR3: CASSHGSYEQYF. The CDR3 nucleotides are TGTGCCAGCAGCCACGGATCCTACGAGCAGTACTTC.

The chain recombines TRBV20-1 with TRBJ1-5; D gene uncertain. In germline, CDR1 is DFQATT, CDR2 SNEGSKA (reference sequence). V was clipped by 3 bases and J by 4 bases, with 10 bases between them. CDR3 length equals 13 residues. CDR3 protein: CSARPSLNQPQHF. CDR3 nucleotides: TGCAGTGCTAGGCCTTCCCTTAATCAGCCCCAGCATTTT.

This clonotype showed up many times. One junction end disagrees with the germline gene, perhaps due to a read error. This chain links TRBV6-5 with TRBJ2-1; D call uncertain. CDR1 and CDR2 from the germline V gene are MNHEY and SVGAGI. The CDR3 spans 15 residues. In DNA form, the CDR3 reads TGTGCCACCAGTAACAGAAGGTGGGCGGACAATGAGCAGTTCTTC. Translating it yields CATSNRRWADNEQFF.

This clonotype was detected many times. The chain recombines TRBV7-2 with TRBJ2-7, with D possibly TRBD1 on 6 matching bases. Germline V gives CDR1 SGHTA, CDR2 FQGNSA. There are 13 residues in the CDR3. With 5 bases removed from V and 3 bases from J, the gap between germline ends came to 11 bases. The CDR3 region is CASSTPQGYEQYV. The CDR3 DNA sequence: TGTGCCAGCAGCACTCCACAGGGCTACGAGCAGTACGTC.

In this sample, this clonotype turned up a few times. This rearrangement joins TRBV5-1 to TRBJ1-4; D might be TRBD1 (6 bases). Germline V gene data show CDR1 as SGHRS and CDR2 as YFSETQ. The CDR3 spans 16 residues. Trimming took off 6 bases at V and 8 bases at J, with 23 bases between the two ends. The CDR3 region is CASTWAGGAFGEKLFF. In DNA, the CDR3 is TGCGCCAGCACCTGGGCGGGGGGCGCCTTTGGAGAAAAACTGTTTTTT.

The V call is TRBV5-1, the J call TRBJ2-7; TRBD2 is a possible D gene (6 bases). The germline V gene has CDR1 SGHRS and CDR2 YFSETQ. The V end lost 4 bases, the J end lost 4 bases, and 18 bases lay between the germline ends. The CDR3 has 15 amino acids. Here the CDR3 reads CASSRDHVGGYEQYF. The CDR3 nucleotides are TGCGCCAGCAGCCGGGATCACGTGGGAGGATACGAGCAGTACTTC.